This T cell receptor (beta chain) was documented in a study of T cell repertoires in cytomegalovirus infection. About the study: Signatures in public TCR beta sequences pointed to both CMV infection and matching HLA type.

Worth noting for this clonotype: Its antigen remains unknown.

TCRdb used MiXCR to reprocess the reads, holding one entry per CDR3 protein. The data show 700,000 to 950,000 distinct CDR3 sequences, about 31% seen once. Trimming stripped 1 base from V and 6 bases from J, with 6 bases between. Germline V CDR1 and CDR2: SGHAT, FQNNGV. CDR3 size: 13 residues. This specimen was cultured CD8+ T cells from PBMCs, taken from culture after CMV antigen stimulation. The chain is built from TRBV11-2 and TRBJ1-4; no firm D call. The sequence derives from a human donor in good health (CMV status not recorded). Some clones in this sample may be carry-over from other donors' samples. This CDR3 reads CASSLGQDEKLFF. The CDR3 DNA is TGTGCCAGCAGCTTAGGTCAGGATGAAAAACTGTTTTTT.